The 14 T cell receptor beta chains below were found in one sample sequenced in a study of T cell repertoires in cytomegalovirus infection. TCRdb passed the reads through MiXCR, listing each CDR3 protein once. The repertoire includes about 600,000 distinct CDR3 sequences, 24% of them detected once, and 8% sits in the top ten. Sequencing was carried out using CD8+ T cells from PBMCs. Source of these receptors: a human donor in good health (CMV status not recorded). Some clones in this sample may be carry-over from other donors' samples.

The sample holds one count of this clonotype. Germline and junction disagree at one end, which may indicate a read error. The V gene is TRBV25-1, the J gene TRBJ2-1, with D perhaps TRBD2 (6 bases). The CDR3 is 14 residues long. Germline loops: CDR1 MGHDK, CDR2 SYGVNS. The CDR3 coding sequence is TGTGCCAACAGTGCCGGGGGAAGGTACAATGAGCAGTTCTTC. Translated, it gives CANSAGGRYNEQFF.

This clonotype has a handful of counts. Written as DNA, the CDR3 is TGTGCCAGCAGACCCCTGGAGCGACGGCAGCACAATGAGCAGTTCTTC. Its protein product is CASRPLERRQHNEQFF. The genes are TRBV28 and TRBJ2-1; D remains unclear. V was shortened by 6 bases and J by 5 bases, with 20 bases between the two germline ends. The CDR3 extends over 16 amino acids. Germline V lookup: CDR1 MDHEN, CDR2 SYDVKM. The full variable domain, with the rest looked up from reference TRBV28 and TRBJ2-1, is DVKVTQSSRYLVKRTGEKVFLECVQDMDHENMFWYRQDPGLGLRLIYFSYDVKMKEKGDIPEGYSVSREKKERFSLILESASTNQTSMYLCASRPLERRQHNEQFFGPGTRLTVL.

This clonotype appeared many times. The J gene is TRBJ2-1, the V gene TRBV7-8, with 7 positions matching TRBD2. Germline values: CDR1 SGHVS, CDR2 FQNEAQ. The V segment lost 4 bases and the J segment 7 bases; nucleotides outside the gene matches: 4. There are 13 residues in the CDR3. CDR3 sequence (DNA): TGTGCCAGCAGCTCTAGCGGAGTTAATGAGCAGTTCTTC. Translation: CASSSSGVNEQFF.

This clonotype was detected only a few times. This sequence joins TRBV6-2 or TRBV6-3 and TRBJ2-1; D may be TRBD2 (6 bases). CDR3 size: 14 residues. Germline V gene sequence: CDR1 MNHEY, CDR2 SVGEGT. V gave up 5 bases and J gave up 3 bases, with 11 bases separating them. The CDR3 DNA sequence: TGTGCCAGCAGTAATCTAGCGATCTACAATGAGCAGTTCTTC. Residues: CASSNLAIYNEQFF.

The rearrangement joins TRBV6-2 or TRBV6-3 to TRBJ2-5; TRBD2 might be the D (5 bases). V was cut by 2 bases and J by 5 bases, with 12 bases left in between. The CDR3 loop spans 14 amino acids. Germline CDR1 MNHEY, CDR2 SVGEGT. This CDR3 is CASSYATTRETQYF. In DNA, the CDR3 is TGTGCCAGCAGTTACGCGACTACCAGGGAGACCCAGTACTTC.

The chain recombines TRBV6-5 with TRBJ2-4; D may be TRBD1 or TRBD2 (5 bases each). Looked up from germline, CDR1 is MNHEY and CDR2 is SVGAGI. The CDR3 runs to 18 residues. The germline V and J ends were trimmed by 0 bases and 4 bases, with 19 bases remaining between them. The chain's CDR3 is CASSYSEDILSTKNIQYF. The CDR3, as DNA: TGTGCCAGCAGTTACTCGGAGGACATCTTGAGTACTAAAAACATTCAGTACTTC.

This clonotype was counted many times. This chain connects TRBV7-3 to TRBJ2-1, with 10 bases aligning to TRBD2. With 5 bases clipped from V and 4 bases from J, the junction kept 5 bases outside the gene matches. Germline V gene data show CDR1 as SGHTA and CDR2 as FQGTGA. This CDR3 region has 15 residues. The CDR3 here is CASSQGLAMYNEQFF. CDR3 bases: TGTGCCAGCAGCCAGGGACTAGCGATGTACAATGAGCAGTTCTTC.

The CDR3 DNA reads as TGTGCCAGCATAACGGGACGCGACCTTGTAAATCAGCCCCAGCATTTT. This encodes CASITGRDLVNQPQHF. V and J are TRBV28 and TRBJ1-5; a weak D match, TRBD1 (5 bases). The CDR3 spans 16 residues. Germline values: CDR1 MDHEN, CDR2 SYDVKM. V gave up 7 bases and J gave up 4 bases, with 20 bases separating them.

The rearrangement joins TRBV20-1 to TRBJ2-1, with TRBD2 matching over 8 bases. The CDR3 is 15 residues long. CDR1 is DFQATT, CDR2 SNEGSKA, per germline (reference sequence). The trim removed 0 bases at V and 5 bases at J, leaving 6 bases unmatched. CDR3 sequence reads: CSAREFSGTDNEQFF. For the CDR3, the DNA is TGCAGTGCTAGAGAATTTAGCGGGACCGACAATGAGCAGTTCTTC.

At least ten counts were recorded for this clonotype. The chain carries TRBV7-2 and TRBJ1-2, with TRBD1 matching 10 bases. This CDR3 contains 18 residues. Germline assignment: CDR1 SGHTA and CDR2 FQGNSA. V lost 1 base and J lost 4; bases outside the gene matches: 12. The CDR3 DNA follows: TGTGCCAGCAGCTTAGGGGGACAGGGGCTGAAAATCCTCTATGGCTACACCTTC. Its translation is CASSLGGQGLKILYGYTF.

This clonotype turned up a few times. The gene calls are TRBV2 and TRBJ2-5; 12 bases match TRBD1. Germline V gives CDR1 SNHLY, CDR2 FYNNEI. This CDR3 comprises 14 residues. V gave up 7 bases and J gave up 5 bases; unmatched junction bases: 5. The CDR3 coding sequence is TGTGCCAGCACGGGACAGGGGGCGAGCGAGACCCAGTACTTC. Translating it yields CASTGQGASETQYF.

This chain uses TRBV28 with TRBJ1-1, with 7 bases identical to TRBD1. V gave up 8 bases and J gave up 4 bases; unmatched junction bases: 7. Germline lookup yields CDR1 MDHEN and CDR2 SYDVKM. The CDR3 has 13 amino acids. CDR3 DNA sequence: TGTGCCAGCGCGGAACAGGGGAGCACTGAAGCTTTCTTT. This sequence encodes CASAEQGSTEAFF.

This clonotype was seen at least ten times. The chain combines TRBV7-8 with TRBJ1-4; 8 bases agree with TRBD1. The V gene end was trimmed by 4 bases and the J gene end by 8 bases; junction bases not matched to a gene: 9. Germline CDR1 SGHVS, CDR2 FQNEAQ. The CDR3 spans 15 residues. This CDR3 is CASSYPTGAEEKLFF. DNA for the CDR3: TGTGCCAGCAGCTACCCGACAGGGGCTGAAGAAAAACTGTTTTTT. Combining the CDR3 with reference TRBV7-8 and TRBJ1-4 gives the whole variable domain GAGVSQSPRYKVAKRGQDVALRCDPISGHVSLFWYQQALGQGPEFLTYFQNEAQLDKSGLPSDRFFAERPEGSVSTLKIQRTQQEDSAVYLCASSYPTGAEEKLFFGSGTQLSVL.

This clonotype showed up just a few times. V is TRBV20-1 and J is TRBJ1-5; 10 bases agree with TRBD1. CDR3 length equals 14 residues. Trimming took 6 bases from V and 11 from J; bases not matched to a gene: 13. The germline gives CDR1 DFQATT, CDR2 SNEGSKA (reference sequence). CDR3 nucleotide sequence: TGCAGTGCCCGAGGGGACAGGGGCCCTCCGACCCAGCATTTT. It encodes CSARGDRGPPTQHF.